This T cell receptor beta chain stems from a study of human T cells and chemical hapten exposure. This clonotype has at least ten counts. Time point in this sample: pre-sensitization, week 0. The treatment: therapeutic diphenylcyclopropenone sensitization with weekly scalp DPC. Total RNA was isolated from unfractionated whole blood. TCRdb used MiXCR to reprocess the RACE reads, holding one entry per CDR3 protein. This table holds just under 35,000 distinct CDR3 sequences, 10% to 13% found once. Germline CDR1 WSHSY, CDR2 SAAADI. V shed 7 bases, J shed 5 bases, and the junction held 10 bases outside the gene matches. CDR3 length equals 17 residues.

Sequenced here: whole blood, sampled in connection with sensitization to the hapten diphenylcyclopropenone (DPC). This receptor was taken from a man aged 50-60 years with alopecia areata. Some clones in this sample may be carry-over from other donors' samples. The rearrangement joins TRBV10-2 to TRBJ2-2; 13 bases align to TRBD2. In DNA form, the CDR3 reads TGCGCCAGCAACCCCGGACTAGCGGGAGTCGGTACCGGGGAGCTGTTTTTT. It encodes CASNPGLAGVGTGELFF.